A selection of T cell receptor beta chains follows, all from one sample in a study of T cell changes during pregnancy in multiple sclerosis. Assay: immunoSEQ multiplex PCR; the TCRdb copy retains only in-frame clones and omits some. The repertoire holds approximately 30,000 clones, with around nine tenths as singletons. The sample was CD8+ T cells from peripheral blood mononuclear cells, taken in the first trimester of pregnancy. The receptor set was obtained from a female donor with multiple sclerosis, enrolled in a pregnancy study. The conserved cysteine and the conserved F or W are not part of the CDR3 here.

j_call | v_call | cdr3_aa
TRBJ2-1 | TRBV4-2 | ASSPQWTSGYNEQF
TRBJ2-1 | TRBV7-3 | ASSPLAGVLLNEQF
TRBJ2-4 | TRBV27 | ASSSGLAGGPAKNIQY
TRBJ2-5 | TRBV9 | ASSSPGLRQETQY
TRBJ2-1 | TRBV27 | ASSFGGRGNEQF
TRBJ2-1 | TRBV5-6 | ASSGAKAGGPYNEQF
TRBJ1-1 | TRBV14 | ASRGGHTEAF
TRBJ2-7 | TRBV27 | ASRGPGQGSEQY
TRBJ2-2 | TRBV10-2 | ASTGLAGGTGELF
TRBJ1-2 | TRBV6-5 | ASSYSAFYGYT
TRBJ2-7 | TRBV6-5 | ASSSGTSGYYEQY
TRBJ1-2 | TRBV5-1 | ASSSRQGTNYGYT
TRBJ1-4 | TRBV19 | ASSPRTGSTNEKLF
TRBJ2-7 | TRBV4-1 | ASSQDISYEQY
TRBJ1-3 | TRBV7-3 | ASSLSPPGRGNTIY
TRBJ2-3 | TRBV27 | ASSLDRSDTQY
TRBJ1-2 | TRBV6-5 | ASSFRGSSGRT
TRBJ2-7 | TRBV5-4 | ASSSRDRVHEQY
TRBJ2-2 | TRBV7-9 | ASSPGTSGSQNTGELF
TRBJ2-1 | TRBV30 | AWSADSSSYNEQF
TRBJ2-7 | TRBV5-4 | ASSPGTAYEQY
TRBJ2-7 | TRBV18 | ASSPPGTGRYEQY
TRBJ1-2 | TRBV6-5 | ASSFLGASGYT
TRBJ1-1 | TRBV7-6 | ASSLGGGTGMNTEAF
TRBJ2-3 | TRBV10-2 | ASSSGADTQY
TRBJ2-3 | TRBV5-5 | ASSGGSSDTGTDTQY
TRBJ2-2 | TRBV5-1 | ASSLAPSGRGTGELF
TRBJ1-5 | TRBV7-9 | ASSLDIDQPQH
TRBJ1-1 | TRBV6-4 | ASTTGGGTEAF
TRBJ1-4 | TRBV13 | ASSWADRVGVRNEKLF
TRBJ1-2 | TRBV30 | ARSVQVNYGYT
TRBJ1-1 | TRBV13 | ASSWPRGGKSEAF
TRBJ2-7 | TRBV5-1 | ASSFWDTYEQY
TRBJ2-2 | TRBV27 | ASSLSLSRTASTGELF
TRBJ2-7 | TRBV19 | ASSIVPGYEQY
TRBJ2-7 | TRBV7-2 | ASSLDAGAGSYEQY
TRBJ1-5 | TRBV7-2 | ASSEITGGLNQPQH
TRBJ2-5 | TRBV9 | ASSVGGLPARGRKETQY
TRBJ2-3 | TRBV12-5 | ASGLAAGIRLGTADTQY
TRBJ2-2 | TRBV14 | ASSQLRDRDFLTGELF
TRBJ1-2 | TRBV4-1 | ASSQLQGLAGPYGYT
TRBJ2-7 | TRBV19 | ASSILGGPYEQY
TRBJ1-1 | TRBV2 | ASSDDYQHGQGNSEAF
TRBJ1-2 | TRBV5-4 | ASTDRGYLGGYT
TRBJ1-1 | TRBV5-1 | ASSSLTGDTEAF
TRBJ2-7 | TRBV6-6 | ASSWLAGEGEQY
TRBJ1-4 | TRBV6-1 | ASSETPRATNEKLF
TRBJ1-1 | TRBV11-3 | ASSSDSIGEAF
TRBJ2-5 | TRBV30 | AWSGWLGGEETQY
TRBJ2-1 | TRBV28 | ASSLLAGKNNEQF
TRBJ2-7 | TRBV28 | ASSLWLRSEQY
TRBJ2-3 | TRBV2 | ASREIAQSSTDTQY
TRBJ2-1 | TRBV27 | ASRPEVYGAGNEQF
TRBJ2-4 | TRBV6-4 | ASRTRQGSLAKNIQY
TRBJ1-2 | TRBV4-1 | ASSQQGSGYT
TRBJ2-2 | TRBV4-3 | ASSQDKRDYTGELF
TRBJ2-7 | TRBV30 | AWSPQGQSYEQY